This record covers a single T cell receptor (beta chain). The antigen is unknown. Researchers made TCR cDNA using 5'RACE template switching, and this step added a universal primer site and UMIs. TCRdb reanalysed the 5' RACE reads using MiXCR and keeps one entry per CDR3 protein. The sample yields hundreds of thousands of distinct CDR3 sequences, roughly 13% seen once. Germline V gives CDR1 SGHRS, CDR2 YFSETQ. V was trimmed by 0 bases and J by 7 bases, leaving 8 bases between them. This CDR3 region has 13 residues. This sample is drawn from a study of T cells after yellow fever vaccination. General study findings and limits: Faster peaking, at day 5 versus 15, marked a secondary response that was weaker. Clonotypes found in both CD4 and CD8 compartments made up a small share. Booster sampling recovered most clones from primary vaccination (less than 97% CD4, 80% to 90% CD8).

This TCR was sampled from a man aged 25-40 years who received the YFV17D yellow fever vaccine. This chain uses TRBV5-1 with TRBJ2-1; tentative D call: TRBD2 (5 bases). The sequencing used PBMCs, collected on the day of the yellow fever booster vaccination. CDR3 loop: CASSLDLANEQFF. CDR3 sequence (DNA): TGCGCCAGCAGCTTGGATCTAGCAAATGAGCAGTTCTTC.